This T cell receptor (beta chain) was identified during a study of T cells in Graves' hyperthyroidism and ophthalmopathy. On the study more broadly: Pretreatment peripheral blood was obtained at initial diagnosis.

The sample holds a few counts of this clonotype. Using RNA transcripts as the source, TCR beta CDR3 regions were amplified. HTBI primers were used for first-round RT-PCR of the TCR CDR3. One entry per CDR3 protein results from TCRdb running MiXCR on the multiplex PCR reads. The sample shows fewer than 500,000 distinct CDR3 sequences, roughly 14% of them seen only once. The V end lost 9 bases, the J end lost 8 bases, and 16 bases lay between the germline ends. The germline gives CDR1 KGHDR, CDR2 SFDVKD. The CDR3 covers 13 residues. The specimen sequenced was blood. This TCR derives from a man aged 18 to 29 with Graves' ophthalmopathy. The chain recombines TRBV24-1 with TRBJ2-1; D is possibly TRBD2 (5 bases). CDR3 residues: CATRGEGGDEQFF. DNA for the CDR3: TGTGCCACCCGGGGTGAAGGAGGAGATGAGCAGTTCTTC.